This is a list of T cell receptor beta chains from one sample in a study of T cell repertoires in cytomegalovirus infection. TCRdb re-called the reads through MiXCR, storing one row per CDR3 protein. The sample records more than 150,000 distinct CDR3 sequences, 23% being singletons. The source material was PBMCs. Source of these receptors: a human donor in good health (CMV status not recorded). Some clones in this sample may be carry-over from other donors' samples. CDR3s include the opening cysteine and the closing phenylalanine or tryptophan. Each record gives: V gene, D gene, clone size, J gene, CDR3 protein, CDR3 DNA. A D gene is named only where the DNA matches it firmly. Expanded clones get a size class; other rows say once, few or many, or leave the size out.

v_gene: TRBV6-1; d_gene: TRBD1; abundance: .; j_gene: TRBJ1-5; CDR3aa: CASSPRGPTGNQPQHF; CDR3nt: TGTGCCAGCAGCCCCAGGGGGCCGACCGGCAATCAGCCCCAGCATTTT
v_gene: TRBV5-4; d_gene: TRBD2; abundance: .; j_gene: TRBJ2-7; CDR3aa: CASSSEAGEYEQYF; CDR3nt: TGTGCCAGCAGCTCGGAAGCGGGAGAATACGAGCAGTACTTC
v_gene: TRBV30; d_gene: .; abundance: .; j_gene: TRBJ2-3; CDR3aa: CAWSVRRADTQYF; CDR3nt: TGTGCCTGGAGTGTACGTCGCGCGGATACGCAGTATTTT
v_gene: TRBV7-9; d_gene: .; abundance: .; j_gene: TRBJ1-1; CDR3aa: CASSSRGGVDTEAFF; CDR3nt: TGTGCCAGCAGCTCAAGGGGGGGCGTGGACACTGAAGCTTTCTTT
v_gene: TRBV4-1; d_gene: TRBD1; abundance: few; j_gene: TRBJ2-1; CDR3aa: CASSQVGTGNEQFF; CDR3nt: TGCGCCAGCAGCCAAGTTGGGACAGGGAATGAGCAGTTCTTC
v_gene: TRBV4-1; d_gene: TRBD1; abundance: many; j_gene: TRBJ1-1; CDR3aa: CASSQGTGGDTEAFF; CDR3nt: TGCGCCAGCAGCCAAGGGACAGGTGGTGACACTGAAGCTTTCTTT
v_gene: TRBV19; d_gene: .; abundance: once; j_gene: TRBJ2-6; CDR3aa: CASKAGAGANVLTF; CDR3nt: TGTGCCAGTAAGGCTGGAGCTGGGGCCAACGTCCTGACTTTC
v_gene: TRBV14; d_gene: TRBD2; abundance: many; j_gene: TRBJ2-2; CDR3aa: CASSQLKSSGRNTGELFF; CDR3nt: TGTGCCAGCAGCCAACTTAAGTCTAGCGGGCGAAACACCGGGGAGCTGTTTTTT
v_gene: TRBV29-1; d_gene: .; abundance: .; j_gene: TRBJ1-2; CDR3aa: CSVEGGSGFYGYTF; CDR3nt: TGCAGCGTTGAAGGGGGGAGCGGATTCTATGGCTACACCTTC
v_gene: TRBV28; d_gene: .; abundance: .; j_gene: TRBJ2-7; CDR3aa: CASSLSRDTSSYEQYF; CDR3nt: TGTGCCAGCAGTTTGAGTCGCGATACTAGCTCCTACGAGCAGTACTTC
v_gene: TRBV7-9; d_gene: .; abundance: many; j_gene: TRBJ2-1; CDR3aa: CASSDTASLGLGGEQFF; CDR3nt: TGTGCCAGCAGCGACACCGCCTCTCTAGGTTTGGGCGGTGAGCAGTTCTTC
v_gene: TRBV10-3; d_gene: .; abundance: .; j_gene: TRBJ1-2; CDR3aa: CAISEQGYGYTF; CDR3nt: TGTGCCATCAGTGAGCAGGGCTATGGCTACACCTTC
v_gene: TRBV12-3/TRBV12-4; d_gene: .; abundance: many; j_gene: TRBJ2-2; CDR3aa: CASSLGRPGELFF; CDR3nt: TGTGCCAGCAGTCTGGGTCGCCCCGGGGAGCTGTTTTTT
v_gene: TRBV29-1; d_gene: TRBD1; abundance: few; j_gene: TRBJ2-2; CDR3aa: CSVRTGGTGELFF; CDR3nt: TGCAGCGTTAGGACAGGTGGGACCGGGGAGCTGTTTTTT
v_gene: TRBV6-5; d_gene: .; abundance: few; j_gene: TRBJ2-1; CDR3aa: CASSYLTSSYNEQFF; CDR3nt: TGTGCCAGCAGTTACCTTACGAGCTCCTACAATGAGCAGTTCTTC
v_gene: TRBV7-8; d_gene: .; abundance: many; j_gene: TRBJ1-2; CDR3aa: CASSLVILGSVNYGYTF; CDR3nt: TGTGCCAGCAGCTTAGTGATCCTTGGATCAGTGAACTATGGCTACACCTTC
v_gene: TRBV4-1; d_gene: .; abundance: few; j_gene: TRBJ1-4; CDR3aa: CASSQVKLPTNEKLFF; CDR3nt: TGCGCCAGCAGCCAAGTGAAACTCCCAACTAATGAAAAACTGTTTTTT
v_gene: TRBV28; d_gene: .; abundance: few; j_gene: TRBJ2-7; CDR3aa: CASSLDRVGQYF; CDR3nt: TGTGCCAGCAGTCTGGACCGCGTCGGACAGTACTTC
v_gene: TRBV20-1; d_gene: .; abundance: many; j_gene: TRBJ2-3; CDR3aa: CSAREGPSTDTQYF; CDR3nt: TGCAGTGCTAGGGAGGGGCCTAGCACAGATACGCAGTATTTT
v_gene: TRBV7-2; d_gene: TRBD1; abundance: .; j_gene: TRBJ2-3; CDR3aa: CASSLVGTGTDTQYF; CDR3nt: TGTGCCAGCAGCTTAGTGGGGACAGGGACAGATACGCAGTATTTT
v_gene: TRBV7-9; d_gene: TRBD2; abundance: few; j_gene: TRBJ2-2; CDR3aa: CASSLGLAGGLTRTGELFF; CDR3nt: TGTGCCAGCAGCTTAGGGCTAGCGGGGGGCCTGACGCGGACCGGGGAGCTGTTTTTT
v_gene: TRBV29-1; d_gene: TRBD2; abundance: .; j_gene: TRBJ2-1; CDR3aa: CSVEDSLAGGLGHEQFF; CDR3nt: TGCAGCGTTGAAGATTCGCTAGCGGGAGGGCTGGGGCATGAGCAGTTCTTC
v_gene: TRBV24-1; d_gene: .; abundance: .; j_gene: TRBJ2-1; CDR3aa: CATSDSGPLNEQFF; CDR3nt: TGTGCCACCAGTGATTCCGGACCCCTTAATGAGCAGTTCTTC
v_gene: TRBV29-1; d_gene: .; abundance: .; j_gene: TRBJ2-6; CDR3aa: CSVDEGSGANVLTF; CDR3nt: TGCAGCGTTGACGAGGGGTCTGGGGCCAACGTCCTGACTTTC
v_gene: TRBV19; d_gene: .; abundance: few; j_gene: TRBJ2-7; CDR3aa: CASSFGTLNEQYF; CDR3nt: TGTGCCAGTAGTTTCGGGACATTGAACGAGCAGTACTTC
v_gene: TRBV5-1; d_gene: .; abundance: .; j_gene: TRBJ2-5; CDR3aa: CASRSGDSETQYF; CDR3nt: TGCGCCAGCAGATCCGGTGACTCGGAGACCCAGTACTTC
v_gene: TRBV2; d_gene: TRBD1; abundance: few; j_gene: TRBJ1-1; CDR3aa: CASSGGGTGDTEAFF; CDR3nt: TGTGCCAGCAGTGGGGGGGGGACAGGGGACACTGAAGCTTTCTTT
v_gene: TRBV11-3; d_gene: TRBD1; abundance: .; j_gene: TRBJ1-1; CDR3aa: CASSLDPTGTEAFF; CDR3nt: TGTGCCAGCAGCTTAGATCCGACAGGGACTGAAGCTTTCTTT
v_gene: TRBV7-9; d_gene: .; abundance: .; j_gene: TRBJ2-6; CDR3aa: CASKGTSGANVLTF; CDR3nt: TGTGCCAGCAAAGGGACTTCTGGGGCCAACGTCCTGACTTTC
v_gene: TRBV7-8; d_gene: .; abundance: many; j_gene: TRBJ2-2; CDR3aa: CASSLSRSDTGELFF; CDR3nt: TGTGCCAGCAGCTTATCGAGGTCAGACACCGGGGAGCTGTTTTTT
v_gene: TRBV7-9; d_gene: TRBD2; abundance: .; j_gene: TRBJ2-1; CDR3aa: CASSLLAGSSYNEQFF; CDR3nt: TGTGCCAGCAGCTTGCTAGCGGGCTCATCCTACAATGAGCAGTTCTTC
v_gene: TRBV5-4; d_gene: TRBD1; abundance: many; j_gene: TRBJ2-5; CDR3aa: CASSSLGTGEETQYF; CDR3nt: TGTGCCAGCAGCTCACTCGGGACAGGGGAAGAGACCCAGTACTTC
v_gene: TRBV12-3/TRBV12-4; d_gene: .; abundance: .; j_gene: TRBJ1-2; CDR3aa: CASTPDVPGGYTF; CDR3nt: TGTGCCAGCACCCCCGACGTACCGGGTGGCTACACCTTC
v_gene: TRBV6-5; d_gene: .; abundance: .; j_gene: TRBJ2-1; CDR3aa: CASNDRTASYSEQFF; CDR3nt: TGTGCCAGCAACGATAGGACAGCATCCTACAGTGAGCAGTTCTTC
v_gene: TRBV20-1; d_gene: .; abundance: .; j_gene: TRBJ2-7; CDR3aa: CSAQARGSYEQYF; CDR3nt: TGCAGTGCCCAAGCCCGAGGATCCTACGAGCAGTACTTC
v_gene: TRBV7-2; d_gene: TRBD2; abundance: many; j_gene: TRBJ2-3; CDR3aa: CASSSAGGGTQYF; CDR3nt: TGTGCCAGCAGCTCTGCGGGGGGGGGTACGCAGTATTTT
v_gene: TRBV7-3; d_gene: .; abundance: few; j_gene: TRBJ2-2; CDR3aa: CASSLTRQLAANTGELFF; CDR3nt: TGTGCCAGCAGCTTAACCCGCCAACTAGCCGCGAACACCGGGGAGCTGTTTTTT
v_gene: TRBV4-3; d_gene: .; abundance: .; j_gene: TRBJ2-3; CDR3aa: CASSQDMGGITDTQYF; CDR3nt: TGCGCCAGCAGCCAAGATATGGGGGGCATTACAGATACGCAGTATTTT
v_gene: TRBV7-8; d_gene: TRBD2; abundance: .; j_gene: TRBJ2-3; CDR3aa: CASSSSGVGTDTQYF; CDR3nt: TGTGCCAGCAGCTCTAGCGGGGTGGGCACAGATACGCAGTATTTT
v_gene: TRBV12-3/TRBV12-4; d_gene: .; abundance: .; j_gene: TRBJ1-3; CDR3aa: CASSLRGGGSGNTIYF; CDR3nt: TGTGCCAGCAGTTTGCGGGGAGGAGGATCTGGAAACACCATATATTTT
v_gene: TRBV20-1; d_gene: .; abundance: .; j_gene: TRBJ2-7; CDR3aa: CSARDPEGQYF; CDR3nt: TGCAGTGCTAGAGATCCCGAGGGGCAGTACTTC
v_gene: TRBV7-6; d_gene: TRBD1; abundance: few; j_gene: TRBJ2-7; CDR3aa: CASSLDDRVSYEQYF; CDR3nt: TGTGCCAGCAGCTTAGATGACAGGGTTAGCTACGAGCAGTACTTC
v_gene: TRBV6-2/TRBV6-3; d_gene: TRBD2; abundance: many; j_gene: TRBJ2-1; CDR3aa: CASSYPLGASGVSYNEQFF; CDR3nt: TGTGCCAGCAGTTACCCCTTGGGGGCTAGCGGGGTGTCCTACAATGAGCAGTTCTTC
v_gene: TRBV7-2; d_gene: TRBD1; abundance: few; j_gene: TRBJ2-3; CDR3aa: CASSPRTGAVADTQYF; CDR3nt: TGTGCCAGCAGCCCCAGGACAGGGGCCGTGGCAGATACGCAGTATTTT
v_gene: TRBV7-9; d_gene: .; abundance: few; j_gene: TRBJ1-1; CDR3aa: CASSPELSGTEAFF; CDR3nt: TGTGCCAGCAGCCCTGAACTTTCCGGGACTGAAGCTTTCTTT
v_gene: TRBV11-2; d_gene: .; abundance: many; j_gene: TRBJ2-3; CDR3aa: CASSLWGADTQYF; CDR3nt: TGTGCCAGCAGCTTATGGGGGGCAGATACGCAGTATTTT
v_gene: TRBV7-7; d_gene: TRBD1; abundance: .; j_gene: TRBJ2-5; CDR3aa: CASSFRTGTTQETQYF; CDR3nt: TGTGCTAGCAGCTTTAGGACAGGGACCACCCAAGAGACCCAGTACTTC
v_gene: TRBV11-3; d_gene: .; abundance: once; j_gene: TRBJ1-5; CDR3aa: CAAGWRTRGLPFSNQPQHF; CDR3nt: TGTGCCGCAGGTTGGAGAACTAGGGGCCTGCCTTTTAGCAATCAGCCCCAGCATTTT
v_gene: TRBV7-6; d_gene: .; abundance: many; j_gene: TRBJ2-2; CDR3aa: CASSPGQRTGELFF; CDR3nt: TGTGCCAGCAGCCCCGGACAGCGCACCGGGGAGCTGTTTTTT
v_gene: TRBV5-1; d_gene: .; abundance: .; j_gene: TRBJ2-7; CDR3aa: CASGRDAYEQYF; CDR3nt: TGCGCCAGCGGGCGGGACGCCTACGAGCAGTACTTC
v_gene: TRBV7-9; d_gene: .; abundance: few; j_gene: TRBJ2-5; CDR3aa: CASSTGRDQETQYF; CDR3nt: TGTGCCAGCAGCACTGGACGGGACCAAGAGACCCAGTACTTC